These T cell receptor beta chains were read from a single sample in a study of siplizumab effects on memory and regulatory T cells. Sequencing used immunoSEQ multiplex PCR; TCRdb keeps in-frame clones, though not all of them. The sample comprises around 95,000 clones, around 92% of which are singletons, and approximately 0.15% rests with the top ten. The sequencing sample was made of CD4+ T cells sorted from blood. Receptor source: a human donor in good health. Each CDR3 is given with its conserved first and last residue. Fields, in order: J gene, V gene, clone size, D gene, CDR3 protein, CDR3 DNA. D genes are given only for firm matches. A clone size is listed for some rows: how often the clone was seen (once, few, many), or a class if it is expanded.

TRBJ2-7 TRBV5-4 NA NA CASSQAGGLLSHEQYF TGTGCCAGCAGCCAGGCTGGTGGACTGCTGTCCCACGAGCAGTACTTC
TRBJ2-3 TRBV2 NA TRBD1 CASVPTGGRSTDTQYF TGTGCCAGCGTGCCCACAGGGGGCCGCTCGACAGATACGCAGTATTTT
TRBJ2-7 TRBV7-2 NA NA CASSLSRVTYEQYF TGTGCCAGCAGCTTATCACGGGTAACGTACGAGCAGTACTTC
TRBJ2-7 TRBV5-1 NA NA CASSPDRSYEQYF TGCGCCAGCAGCCCGGACAGATCATATGAGCAGTACTTC
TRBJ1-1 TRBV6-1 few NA CASSAQPNTEAFF TGTGCCAGCAGTGCACAGCCAAACACTGAAGCTTTCTTT
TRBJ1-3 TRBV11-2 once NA CASGSLLGTIYF TGTGCCAGCGGATCCCTACTTGGCACCATATATTTT
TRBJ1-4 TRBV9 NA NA CASSVVGGADEKLFF TGTGCCAGCAGCGTAGTTGGGGGCGCAGATGAAAAACTGTTTTTT
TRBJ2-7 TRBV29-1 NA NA CSVDGLGTYEQYF TGCAGCGTGGACGGTTTAGGCACCTACGAGCAGTACTTC
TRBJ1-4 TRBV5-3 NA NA CARSLTGRGGKKLFF TGTGCCAGAAGCTTGACGGGAAGAGGAGGTAAGAAACTGTTTTTT
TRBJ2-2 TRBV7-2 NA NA CASSLDRPNTGELFF TGTGCCAGCAGCTTAGACAGGCCGAACACCGGGGAGCTGTTTTTT
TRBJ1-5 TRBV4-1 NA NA CASSRFGQGYQPQHF TGCGCCAGCAGCCGCTTTGGGCAGGGTTATCAGCCCCAGCATTTT
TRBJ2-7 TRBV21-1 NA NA CASSHVLRASNLLHLTYEQYF TGTGCCAGCAGCCACGTCCTCCGAGCAAGCAACCTTCTACACCTAACCTACGAGCAGTACTTC
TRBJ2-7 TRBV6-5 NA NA CASRVNRQGRVQYF TGTGCCAGCAGAGTAAACCGACAGGGGAGGGTGCAGTACTTC
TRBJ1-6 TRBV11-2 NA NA CASRGGSRNSPLHF TGTGCCAGCAGGGGGGGTAGTCGCAATTCACCCCTCCACTTT
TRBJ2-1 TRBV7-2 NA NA CASSLGPGSYNEQFF TGTGCCAGCAGCTTGGGACCAGGCTCCTACAATGAGCAGTTCTTC
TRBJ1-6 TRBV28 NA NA CASRIPGPAGNSPLHF TGTGCCAGCAGGATCCCCGGGCCCGCGGGGAATTCACCCCTCCACTTT
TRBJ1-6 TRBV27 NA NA CASSLKGLIVAYNSPLHF TGTGCCAGCAGTTTGAAGGGGTTAATTGTCGCCTATAATTCACCCCTCCACTTT
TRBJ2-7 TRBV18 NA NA CASSPFPGSYEQYF TGTGCCAGCTCACCTTTTCCAGGGTCGTACGAGCAGTACTTC
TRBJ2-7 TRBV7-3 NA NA CASSLTGRDEQYF TGTGCCAGCAGCTTAACGGGTAGGGACGAGCAGTACTTC
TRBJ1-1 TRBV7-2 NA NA CASSLPGHPNTEAFF TGTGCCAGCAGCTTACCGGGACACCCGAACACTGAAGCTTTCTTT
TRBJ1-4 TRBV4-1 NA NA CASSQVREKLFF TGCGCCAGCAGCCAAGTACGGGAAAAACTGTTTTTT
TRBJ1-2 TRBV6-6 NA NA CASTPGVGIPYTF TGTGCCAGCACCCCAGGTGTAGGGATTCCTTACACCTTC
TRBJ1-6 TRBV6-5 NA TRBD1 CASSYGPGTGVSPLHF TGTGCCAGCAGTTACGGCCCCGGGACAGGGGTATCACCCCTCCACTTT
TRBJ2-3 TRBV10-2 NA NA CASSENGDTQYF TGCGCCAGCAGTGAGAATGGAGATACGCAGTATTTT
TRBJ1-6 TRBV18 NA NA CASSLEAKDSPLHF TGTGCCAGCTCACTGGAGGCGAAGGATTCACCCCTCCACTTT
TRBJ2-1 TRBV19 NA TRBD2 CASSPGASGAFLSSYNEQFF TGTGCCAGTAGCCCTGGGGCTAGCGGCGCTTTCCTGAGCTCCTACAATGAGCAGTTCTTC
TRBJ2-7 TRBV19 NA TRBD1 CASSTGGYEQYF TGTGCCAGTAGTACAGGGGGATACGAGCAGTACTTC
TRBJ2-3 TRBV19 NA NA CASQQAGATTDTQYF TGTGCCAGTCAGCAGGCGGGGGCTACCACAGATACGCAGTATTTT
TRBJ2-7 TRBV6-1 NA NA CASSHNYGSYEQYF TGTGCCAGCAGCCACAATTACGGCTCCTACGAGCAGTACTTC
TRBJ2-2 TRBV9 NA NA CAGESVTGELFF TGTGCAGGGGAGTCGGTCACCGGGGAGCTGTTTTTT
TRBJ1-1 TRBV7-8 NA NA CASSLEAGVNTEAFF TGTGCCAGCAGCTTAGAGGCAGGGGTGAACACTGAAGCTTTCTTT
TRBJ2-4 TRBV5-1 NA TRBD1 CASSKPGQGLNIQYF TGCGCCAGCAGCAAGCCGGGACAGGGGTTGAACATTCAGTACTTC
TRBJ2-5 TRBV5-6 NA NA CASSLGRAEKETQYF TGTGCCAGCAGTTTGGGTAGGGCGGAAAAAGAGACCCAGTACTTC
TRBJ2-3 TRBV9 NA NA CASSTRLNSPRGYPSTDTQYF TGTGCCAGCAGCACTCGGTTGAATTCTCCTCGGGGCTATCCTAGCACAGATACGCAGTATTTT
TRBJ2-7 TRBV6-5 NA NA CASSYGDSYEQYF TGTGCCAGCAGTTACGGGGATTCCTACGAGCAGTACTTC
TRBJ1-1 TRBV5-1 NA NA CASSWGSIDTEAFF TGCGCCAGCAGCTGGGGGAGTATTGACACTGAAGCTTTCTTT
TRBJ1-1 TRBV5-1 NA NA CASSFEREGTEAFF TGCGCCAGCAGCTTTGAAAGGGAAGGCACTGAAGCTTTCTTT
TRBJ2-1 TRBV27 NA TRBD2 CAIRLAGRHNEQFF TGTGCCATAAGACTAGCGGGGAGGCACAATGAGCAGTTCTTC
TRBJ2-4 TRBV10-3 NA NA CAISGGAGVAKNIQYF TGTGCCATCAGTGGAGGGGCAGGGGTAGCCAAAAACATTCAGTACTTC
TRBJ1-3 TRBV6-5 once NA CASRPQGGGNTIYF TGTGCCAGCAGGCCCCAGGGAGGTGGAAACACCATATATTTT
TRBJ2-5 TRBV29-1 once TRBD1 CSARGAGGEETQYF TGCAGCGCCCGAGGGGCAGGGGGCGAGGAGACCCAGTACTTC
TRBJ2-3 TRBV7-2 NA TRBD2 CASSQQGLAADTQYF TGTGCCAGCAGCCAACAGGGACTAGCAGCTGATACGCAGTATTTT
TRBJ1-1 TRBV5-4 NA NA CATGVGAGNTEAFF TGTGCCACCGGGGTGGGGGCCGGGAACACTGAAGCTTTCTTT
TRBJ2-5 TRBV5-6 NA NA CASSLVFNSYKETQYF TGTGCCAGCAGCTTGGTATTTAACAGTTACAAAGAGACCCAGTACTTC
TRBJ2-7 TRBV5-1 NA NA CASSPAGATYEQYF TGCGCCAGCAGCCCGGCAGGGGCCACCTACGAGCAGTACTTC
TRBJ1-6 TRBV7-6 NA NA CASSLGGISSYNSPLHF TGTGCCAGCAGCTTGGGGGGGATTAGCTCCTATAATTCACCCCTCCACTTT
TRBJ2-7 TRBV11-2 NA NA CASSSLLDSYEQYF TGTGCCAGCAGCTCCCTTCTCGACTCCTACGAGCAGTACTTC
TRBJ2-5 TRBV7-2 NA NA CASSLYETQYF TGTGCCAGCAGCTTATATGAGACCCAGTACTTC
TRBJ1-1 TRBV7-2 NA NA CASSSAGGTEAFF TGTGCCAGCAGCTCGGCGGGGGGGACTGAAGCTTTCTTT
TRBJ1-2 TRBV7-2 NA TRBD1 CASSLIPGTGPGYTF TGTGCCAGCAGCTTAATCCCCGGGACAGGGCCCGGCTACACCTTC